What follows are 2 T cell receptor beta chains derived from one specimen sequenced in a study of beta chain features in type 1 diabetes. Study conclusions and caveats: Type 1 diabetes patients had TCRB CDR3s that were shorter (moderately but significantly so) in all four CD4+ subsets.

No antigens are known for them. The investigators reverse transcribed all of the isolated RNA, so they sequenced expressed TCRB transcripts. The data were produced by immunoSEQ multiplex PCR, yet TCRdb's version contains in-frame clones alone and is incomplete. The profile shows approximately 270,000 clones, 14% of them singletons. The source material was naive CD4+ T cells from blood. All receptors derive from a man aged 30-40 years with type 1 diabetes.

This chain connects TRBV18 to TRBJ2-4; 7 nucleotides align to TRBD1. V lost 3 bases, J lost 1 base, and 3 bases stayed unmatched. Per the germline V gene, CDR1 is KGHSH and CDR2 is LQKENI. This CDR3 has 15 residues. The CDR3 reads CASSPLDRAKNIQYF. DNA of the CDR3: TGTGCCAGCTCACCCCTGGACAGGGCCAAAAACATTCAGTACTTC.

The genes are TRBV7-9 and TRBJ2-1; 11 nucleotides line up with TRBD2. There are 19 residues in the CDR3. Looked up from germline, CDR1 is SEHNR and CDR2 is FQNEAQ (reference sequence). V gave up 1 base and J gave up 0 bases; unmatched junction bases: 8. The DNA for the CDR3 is TGTGCCAGCAGCTTAGTGGCTAGCGGGAGGCCTCGCTCCTACAATGAGCAGTTCTTC. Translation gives CASSLVASGRPRSYNEQFF.